This record concerns one T cell receptor beta chain sequence. It was negative isolation that provided the CD8+ and CD4+ T cells, whereas TEMRA cells were enriched by FACS. The data derive from a study of CD8 T cells in Susac syndrome. Reverse transcription of about 0.5 to 1 ug RNA used random hexamers. Each CDR3 protein gets one entry after TCRdb re-called the immunoSEQ multiplex PCR reads with MiXCR. The table has around 190,000 distinct CDR3 sequences, roughly 94% seen once. The TCR comes from a human donor with Susac syndrome. Sequencing used CD4+ T cells from PBMCs.

CDR3 nucleotide sequence: TGTGCCAGCAGCCCCCCGGCCGGGACAGGGTATGGCTACACCTTC. This codes for CASSPPAGTGYGYTF. The chain is built from TRBV5-4 and TRBJ1-2; 9 nucleotides align to TRBD1. J was trimmed by 5 bases and V by 4 bases; bases with no gene match: 9. The germline V gene encodes CDR1 SGHNT and CDR2 YYREEE (reference sequence). This CDR3 is 15 amino acids long.